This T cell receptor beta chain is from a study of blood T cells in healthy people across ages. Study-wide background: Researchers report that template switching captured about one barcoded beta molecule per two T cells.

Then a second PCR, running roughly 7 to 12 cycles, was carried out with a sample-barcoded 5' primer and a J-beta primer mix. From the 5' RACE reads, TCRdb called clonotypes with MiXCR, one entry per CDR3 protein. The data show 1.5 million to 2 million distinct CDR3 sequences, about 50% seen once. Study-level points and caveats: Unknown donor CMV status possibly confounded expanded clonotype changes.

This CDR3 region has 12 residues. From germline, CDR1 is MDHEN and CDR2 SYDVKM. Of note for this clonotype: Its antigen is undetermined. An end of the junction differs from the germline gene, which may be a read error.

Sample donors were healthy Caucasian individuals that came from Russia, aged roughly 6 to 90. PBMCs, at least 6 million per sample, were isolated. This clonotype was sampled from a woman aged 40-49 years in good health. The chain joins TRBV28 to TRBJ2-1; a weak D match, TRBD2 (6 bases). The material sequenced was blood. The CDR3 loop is CASGDSHNEQFF. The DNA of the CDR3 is TGTGCCAGCGGGGACTCCCACAATGAGCAGTTCTTC.